This T cell receptor beta chain was identified during a study of CD8 T cells in Susac syndrome. CDR3 length: 13 residues. Germline assignment: CDR1 MNHEY and CDR2 SMNVEV (reference sequence). V was clipped by 2 bases and J by 2 bases, with 7 bases between them. An amount of RNA that ranged from roughly 0.45 to 1 ug was reverse transcribed with random hexamers. Amplification of TCR beta CDR3 used immunoSEQ multiplex PCR across 54 Vbeta and 13 Jbeta. MiXCR, applied by TCRdb to the immunoSEQ multiplex PCR reads, yields one record per CDR3 protein. The data contain hundreds of thousands of distinct CDR3 sequences, 85% of them seen just once; the ten biggest clones take up 0.2% to 0.25%.

This TCR derives from a human donor with multiple sclerosis. The chain links TRBV27 to TRBJ2-7, with no clear D. The material sequenced was CD8+ T cells from PBMCs. The CDR3 DNA follows: TGTGCCAGCAGTTTAAGGCGCACCTACGAGCAGTACTTC. Encoded protein: CASSLRRTYEQYF.